What follows is one T cell receptor (beta chain) and its context. The antigen remains unidentified. The ends lost 5 bases at V and 4 bases at J; junction bases unmatched: 13. CDR3 size: 16 residues. Germline loops: CDR1 MNHEY, CDR2 SMNVEV (reference sequence). TCRdb re-derived calls from the 5' RACE reads in MiXCR, one entry per CDR3 protein. Of some 150,000 distinct CDR3 sequences in the sample, around 43% were seen once. The data derive from a study of CD8 T cells in ankylosing spondylitis. Whole-study results and caveats: Matched synovial fluid from ankylosing spondylitis patients was reported to be enriched for disease-linked clones.

Source material: synovial fluid, either unsorted or a sorted T cell fraction (not recorded which). The source of this sequence is a male donor with ankylosing spondylitis. The chain carries TRBV27 and TRBJ1-1; TRBD1 matches 7 bases. CDR3 protein: CASSPLVQGIGTEAFF. In nucleotides, the CDR3 is TGTGCCAGCAGTCCACTAGTACAGGGGATCGGCACTGAAGCTTTCTTT.